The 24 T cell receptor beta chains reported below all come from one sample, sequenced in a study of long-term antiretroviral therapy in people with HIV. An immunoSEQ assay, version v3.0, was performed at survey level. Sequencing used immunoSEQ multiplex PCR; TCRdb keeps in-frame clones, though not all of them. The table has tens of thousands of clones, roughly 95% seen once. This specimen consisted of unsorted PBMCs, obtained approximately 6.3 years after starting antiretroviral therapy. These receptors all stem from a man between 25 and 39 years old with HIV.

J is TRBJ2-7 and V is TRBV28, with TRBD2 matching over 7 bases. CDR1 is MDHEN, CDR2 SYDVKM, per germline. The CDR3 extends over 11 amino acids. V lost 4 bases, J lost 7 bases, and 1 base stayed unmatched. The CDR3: CASSSGGEQYF. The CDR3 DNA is TGTGCCAGCAGTTCCGGGGGGGAGCAGTACTTC.

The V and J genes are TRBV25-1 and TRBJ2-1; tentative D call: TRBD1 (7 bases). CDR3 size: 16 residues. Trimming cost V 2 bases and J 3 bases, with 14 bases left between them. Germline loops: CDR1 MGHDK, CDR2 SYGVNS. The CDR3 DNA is TGTGCCAGCAGTGAACCCGACAGGGAGGACTACAATGAGCAGTTCTTC. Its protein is CASSEPDREDYNEQFF. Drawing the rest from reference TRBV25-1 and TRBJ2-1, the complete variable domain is EADIYQTPRYLVIGTGKKITLECSQTMGHDKMYWYQQDPGMELHLIHYSYGVNSTEKGDLSSESTVSRIRTEHFPLTLESARPSHTSQYLCASSEPDREDYNEQFFGPGTRLTVL.

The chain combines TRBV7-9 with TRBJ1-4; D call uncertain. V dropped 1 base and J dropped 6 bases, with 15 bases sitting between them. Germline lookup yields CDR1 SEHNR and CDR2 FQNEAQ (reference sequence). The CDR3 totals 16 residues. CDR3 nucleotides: TGTGCCAGCAGCTTAGGGGTCTCGAGGCAGCATGAAAAACTGTTTTTT. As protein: CASSLGVSRQHEKLFF.

Here the CDR3 DNA reads TGTGCCACCAGCGGCCAAGATGACAGGGCTCCCTACGAGCAGTACTTC. It translates to CATSGQDDRAPYEQYF. This chain uses TRBV15 with TRBJ2-7; 7 nucleotides align to TRBD1. With 5 bases clipped from V and 2 bases from J, the junction kept 12 bases outside the gene matches. This CDR3 is 16 amino acids long. From germline, CDR1 is LNHNV and CDR2 YYDKDF (reference sequence).

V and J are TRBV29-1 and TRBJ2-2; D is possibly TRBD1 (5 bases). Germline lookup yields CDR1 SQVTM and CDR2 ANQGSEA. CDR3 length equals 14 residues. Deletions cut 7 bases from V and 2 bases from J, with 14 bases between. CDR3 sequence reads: CSASATDNTGELFF. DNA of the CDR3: TGCAGCGCATCTGCGACAGACAACACCGGGGAGCTGTTTTTT.

The CDR3 coding sequence is TGCAGCTGTGCGCCGGGGACTAGCACAGATACGCAGTATTTT. Amino acids: CSCAPGTSTDTQYF. The chain combines TRBV29-1 with TRBJ2-3; a possible D gene is TRBD2 (6 bases). The CDR3 contains 14 residues. The ends were cut back, 8 bases at V and 0 bases at J, with 15 bases in the middle. Germline V gene sequence: CDR1 SQVTM, CDR2 ANQGSEA.

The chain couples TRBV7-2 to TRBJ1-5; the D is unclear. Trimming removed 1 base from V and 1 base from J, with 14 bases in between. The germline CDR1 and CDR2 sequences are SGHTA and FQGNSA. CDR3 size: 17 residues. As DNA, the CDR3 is TGTGCCAGCAGCTTAGTGGTGCTGTCGTTAAGCAATCAGCCCCAGCATTTT. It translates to CASSLVVLSLSNQPQHF.

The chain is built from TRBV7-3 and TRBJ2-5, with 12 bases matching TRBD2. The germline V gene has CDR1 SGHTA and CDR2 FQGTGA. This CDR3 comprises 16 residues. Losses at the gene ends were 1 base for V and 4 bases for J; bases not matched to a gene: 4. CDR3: CASSLNPSGGGETQYF. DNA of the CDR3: TGTGCCAGCAGCTTAAATCCTAGCGGGGGGGGAGAGACCCAGTACTTC.

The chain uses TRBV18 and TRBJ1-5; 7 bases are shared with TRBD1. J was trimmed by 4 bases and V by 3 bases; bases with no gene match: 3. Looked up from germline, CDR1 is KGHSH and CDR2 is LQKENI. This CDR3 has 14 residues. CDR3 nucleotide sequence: TGTGCCAGCTCACCTCGCAGGGGGAATCAGCCCCAGCATTTT. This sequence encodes CASSPRRGNQPQHF.

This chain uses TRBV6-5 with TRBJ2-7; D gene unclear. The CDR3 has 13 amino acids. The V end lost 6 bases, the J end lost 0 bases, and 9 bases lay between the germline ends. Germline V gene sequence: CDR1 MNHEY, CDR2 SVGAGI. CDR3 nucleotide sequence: TGTGCCAGCAGCTGGGGTCCCTCCTACGAGCAGTACTTC. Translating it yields CASSWGPSYEQYF.

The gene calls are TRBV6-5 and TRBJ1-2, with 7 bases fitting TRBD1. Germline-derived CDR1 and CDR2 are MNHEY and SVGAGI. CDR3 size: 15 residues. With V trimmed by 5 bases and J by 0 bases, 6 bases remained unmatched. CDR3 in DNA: TGTGCCAGCAGTCCACAGGGGCGTCCTAACTATGGCTACACCTTC. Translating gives CASSPQGRPNYGYTF.

The CDR3 DNA follows: TGTGCCAGCAAGAAGACAGGAGCTAACTATGGCTACACCTTC. Translated: CASKKTGANYGYTF. The J gene is TRBJ1-2, the V gene TRBV27; possibly TRBD1 for D (6 bases). The germline V and J ends were trimmed by 7 bases and 0 bases, with 12 bases remaining between them. There are 14 residues in the CDR3. Germline CDR1 MNHEY, CDR2 SMNVEV (reference sequence).

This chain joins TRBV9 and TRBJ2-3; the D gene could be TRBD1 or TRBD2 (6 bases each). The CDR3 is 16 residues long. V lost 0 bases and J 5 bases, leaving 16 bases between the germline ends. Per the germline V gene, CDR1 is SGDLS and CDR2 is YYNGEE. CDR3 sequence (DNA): TGTGCCAGCAGCGTAGTTGGTAGGGGGGTAAAAGATACGCAGTATTTT. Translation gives CASSVVGRGVKDTQYF.

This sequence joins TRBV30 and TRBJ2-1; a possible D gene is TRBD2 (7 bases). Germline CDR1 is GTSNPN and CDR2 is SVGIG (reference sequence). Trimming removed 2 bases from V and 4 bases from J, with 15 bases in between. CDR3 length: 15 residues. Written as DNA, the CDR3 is TGTGCCTGGAGTAAGGGGGAGGGCCGGTACAATGAGCAGTTCTTC. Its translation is CAWSKGEGRYNEQFF.

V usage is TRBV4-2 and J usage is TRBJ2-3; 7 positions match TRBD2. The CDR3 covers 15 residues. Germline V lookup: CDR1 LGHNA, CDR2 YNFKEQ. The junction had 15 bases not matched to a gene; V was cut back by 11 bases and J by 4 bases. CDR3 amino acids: CACQEIAGSSDTQYF. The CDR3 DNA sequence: TGTGCCTGCCAGGAGATAGCGGGCTCTTCAGATACGCAGTATTTT.

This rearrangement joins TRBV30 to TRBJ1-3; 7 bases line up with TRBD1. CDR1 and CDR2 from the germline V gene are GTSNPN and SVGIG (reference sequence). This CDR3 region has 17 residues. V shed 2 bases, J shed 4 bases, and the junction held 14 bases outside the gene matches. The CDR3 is CAWSSLGTAWPGNTIYF. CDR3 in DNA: TGTGCCTGGAGTTCCCTCGGGACAGCCTGGCCCGGAAACACCATATATTTT.

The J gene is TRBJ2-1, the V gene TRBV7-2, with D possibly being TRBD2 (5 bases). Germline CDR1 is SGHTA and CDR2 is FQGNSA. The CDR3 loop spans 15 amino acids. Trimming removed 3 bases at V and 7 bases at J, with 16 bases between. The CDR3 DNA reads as TGTGCCAGCAGCTTCACTAGGACGGGCGAGAATGAGCAGTTCTTC. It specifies CASSFTRTGENEQFF.

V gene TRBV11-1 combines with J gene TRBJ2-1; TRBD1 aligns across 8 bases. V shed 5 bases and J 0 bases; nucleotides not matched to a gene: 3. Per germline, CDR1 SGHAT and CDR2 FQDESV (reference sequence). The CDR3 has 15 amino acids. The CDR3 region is CASSIDRGSYNEQFF. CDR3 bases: TGTGCCAGCAGCATCGACAGGGGCTCCTACAATGAGCAGTTCTTC.

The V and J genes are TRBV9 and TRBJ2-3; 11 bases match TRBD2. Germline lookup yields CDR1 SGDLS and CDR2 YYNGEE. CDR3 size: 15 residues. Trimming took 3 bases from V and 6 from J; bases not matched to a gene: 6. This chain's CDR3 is CASSATSGSTDTQYF. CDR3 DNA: TGTGCCAGCAGCGCCACTAGCGGGAGTACTGATACGCAGTATTTT.

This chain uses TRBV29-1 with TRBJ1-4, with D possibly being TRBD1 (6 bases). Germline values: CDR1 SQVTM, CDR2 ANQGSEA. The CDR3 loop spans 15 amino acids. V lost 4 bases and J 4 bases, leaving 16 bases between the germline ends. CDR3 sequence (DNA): TGCAGCGTTGCCCTGGTGGCCAGGGGTAATGAAAAACTGTTTTTT. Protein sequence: CSVALVARGNEKLFF.

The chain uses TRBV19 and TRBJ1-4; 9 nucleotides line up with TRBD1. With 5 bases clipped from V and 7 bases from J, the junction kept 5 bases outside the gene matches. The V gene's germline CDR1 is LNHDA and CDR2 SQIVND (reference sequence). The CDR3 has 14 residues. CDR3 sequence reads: CASSFGQGSEKLFF. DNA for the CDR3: TGTGCCAGTAGTTTCGGACAGGGGAGTGAAAAACTGTTTTTT.

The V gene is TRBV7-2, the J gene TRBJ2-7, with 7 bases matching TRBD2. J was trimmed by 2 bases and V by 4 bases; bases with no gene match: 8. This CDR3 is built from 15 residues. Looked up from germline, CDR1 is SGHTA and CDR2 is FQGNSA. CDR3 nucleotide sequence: TGTGCCAGCAGCTCCGCCGGGACTATCGCCTACGAGCAGTACTTC. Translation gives CASSSAGTIAYEQYF.

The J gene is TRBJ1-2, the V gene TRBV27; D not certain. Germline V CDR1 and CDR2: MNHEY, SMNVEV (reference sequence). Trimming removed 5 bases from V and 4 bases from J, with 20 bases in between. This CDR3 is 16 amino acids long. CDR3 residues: CASSRDMGSWGYGYTF. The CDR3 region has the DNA TGTGCCAGCAGTCGAGACATGGGATCTTGGGGCTATGGCTACACCTTC.

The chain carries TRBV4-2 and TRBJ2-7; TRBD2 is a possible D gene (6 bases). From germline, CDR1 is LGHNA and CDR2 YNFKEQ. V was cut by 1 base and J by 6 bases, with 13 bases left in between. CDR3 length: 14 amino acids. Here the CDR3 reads CASSQVGGSGEQYF. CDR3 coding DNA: TGTGCCAGCAGCCAAGTTGGGGGGTCGGGCGAGCAGTACTTC.